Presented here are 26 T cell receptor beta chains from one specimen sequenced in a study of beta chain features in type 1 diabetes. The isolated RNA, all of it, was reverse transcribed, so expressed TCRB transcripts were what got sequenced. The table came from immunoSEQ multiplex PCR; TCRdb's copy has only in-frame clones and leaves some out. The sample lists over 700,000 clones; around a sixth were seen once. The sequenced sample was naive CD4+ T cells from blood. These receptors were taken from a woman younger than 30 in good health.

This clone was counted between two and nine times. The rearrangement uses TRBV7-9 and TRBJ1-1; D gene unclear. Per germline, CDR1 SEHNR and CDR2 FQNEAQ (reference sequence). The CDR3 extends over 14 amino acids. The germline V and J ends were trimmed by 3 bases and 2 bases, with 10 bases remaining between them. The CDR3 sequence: CASSFDYQNTEAFF. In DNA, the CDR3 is TGTGCCAGCAGCTTTGATTACCAAAACACTGAAGCTTTCTTT. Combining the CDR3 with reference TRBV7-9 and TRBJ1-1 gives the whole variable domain DTGVSQNPRHKITKRGQNVTFRCDPISEHNRLYWYRQTLGQGPEFLTYFQNEAQLEKSRLLSDRFSAERPKGSFSTLEIQRTEQGDSAMYLCASSFDYQNTEAFFGQGTRLTVV.

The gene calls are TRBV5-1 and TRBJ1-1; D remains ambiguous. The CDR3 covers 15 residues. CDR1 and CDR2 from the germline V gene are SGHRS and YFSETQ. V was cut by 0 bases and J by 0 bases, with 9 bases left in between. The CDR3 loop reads CASSLATGMNTEAFF. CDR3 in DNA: TGCGCCAGCAGCTTGGCGACGGGGATGAACACTGAAGCTTTCTTT.

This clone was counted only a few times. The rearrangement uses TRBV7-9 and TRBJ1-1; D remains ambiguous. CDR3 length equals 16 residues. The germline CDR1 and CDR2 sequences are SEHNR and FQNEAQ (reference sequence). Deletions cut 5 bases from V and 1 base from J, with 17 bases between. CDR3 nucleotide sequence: TGTGCCAGCAGCGCCAACATGCTATCAAGGAACACTGAAGCTTTCTTT. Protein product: CASSANMLSRNTEAFF.

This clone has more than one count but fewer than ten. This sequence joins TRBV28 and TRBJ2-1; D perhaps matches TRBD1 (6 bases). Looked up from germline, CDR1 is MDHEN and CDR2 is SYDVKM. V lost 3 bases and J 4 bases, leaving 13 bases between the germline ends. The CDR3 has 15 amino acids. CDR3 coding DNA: TGTGCCAGCAGTTTTGGGGGCCGCCGATACAATGAGCAGTTCTTC. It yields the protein CASSFGGRRYNEQFF.

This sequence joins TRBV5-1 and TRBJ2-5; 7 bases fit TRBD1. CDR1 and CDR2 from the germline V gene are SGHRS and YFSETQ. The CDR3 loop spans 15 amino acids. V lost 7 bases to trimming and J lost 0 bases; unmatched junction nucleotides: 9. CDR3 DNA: TGCGCCAGCTGGACCGGGACAGCTTACCAAGAGACCCAGTACTTC. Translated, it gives CASWTGTAYQETQYF.

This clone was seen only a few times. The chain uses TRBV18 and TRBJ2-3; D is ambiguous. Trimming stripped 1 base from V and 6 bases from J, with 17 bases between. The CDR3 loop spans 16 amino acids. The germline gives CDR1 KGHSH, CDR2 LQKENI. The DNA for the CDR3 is TGTGCCAGCTCACCACAGGATCCAGGAGTGGGCGATACGCAGTATTTT. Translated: CASSPQDPGVGDTQYF.

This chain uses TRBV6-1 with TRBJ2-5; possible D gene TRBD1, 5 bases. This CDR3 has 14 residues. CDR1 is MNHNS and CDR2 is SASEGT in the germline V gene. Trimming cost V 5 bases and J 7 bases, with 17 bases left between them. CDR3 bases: TGTGCCAGCAGTTATGGGGCAGGGCGTGGGACCCAGTACTTC. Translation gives CASSYGAGRGTQYF.

The CDR3 region has the DNA TGTGCCAGCAGCCTCCGGGGGGGGAGCTACGAGCAGTACTTC. Residues: CASSLRGGSYEQYF. This sequence joins TRBV14 and TRBJ2-7, with TRBD2 identical over 8 bases. Germline V gene lookup returns CDR1 SGHDN and CDR2 FVKESK. This CDR3 region has 14 residues. J lost 3 bases, V lost 4 bases, and 5 bases had no gene match.

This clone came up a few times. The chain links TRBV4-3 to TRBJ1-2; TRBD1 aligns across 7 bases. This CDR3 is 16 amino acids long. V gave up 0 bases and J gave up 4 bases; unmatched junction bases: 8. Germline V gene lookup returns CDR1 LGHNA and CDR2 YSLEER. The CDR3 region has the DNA TGCGCCAGCAGCCAAGAGGGACACAGGGGCACCTATGGCTACACCTTC. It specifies CASSQEGHRGTYGYTF.

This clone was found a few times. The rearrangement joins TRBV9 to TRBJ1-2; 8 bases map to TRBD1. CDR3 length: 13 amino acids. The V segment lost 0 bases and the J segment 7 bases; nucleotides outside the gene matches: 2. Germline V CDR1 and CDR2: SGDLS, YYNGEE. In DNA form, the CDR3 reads TGTGCCAGCAGCGTAGGGGACAGGCCTGGCTACACCTTC. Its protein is CASSVGDRPGYTF.

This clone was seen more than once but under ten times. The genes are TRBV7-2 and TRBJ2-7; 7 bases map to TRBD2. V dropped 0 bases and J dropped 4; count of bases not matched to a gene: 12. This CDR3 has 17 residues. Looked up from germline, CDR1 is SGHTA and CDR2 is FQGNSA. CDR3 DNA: TGTGCCAGCAGCTTAGCTACTTCGGCTAGCGGAAATTACGAGCAGTACTTC. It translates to CASSLATSASGNYEQYF.

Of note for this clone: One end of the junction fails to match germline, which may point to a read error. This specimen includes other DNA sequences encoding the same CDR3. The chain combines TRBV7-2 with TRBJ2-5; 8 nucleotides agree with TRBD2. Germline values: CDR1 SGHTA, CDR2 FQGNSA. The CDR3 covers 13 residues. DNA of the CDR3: TGCGCCAGCACCCACGGACTAGCAGAGACCCAGTACTTC. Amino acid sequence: CASTHGLAETQYF.

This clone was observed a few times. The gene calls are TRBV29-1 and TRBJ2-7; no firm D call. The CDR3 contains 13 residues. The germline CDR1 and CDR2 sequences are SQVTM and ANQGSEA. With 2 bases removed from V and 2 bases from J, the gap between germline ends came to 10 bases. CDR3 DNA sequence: TGCAGCGTTGAAAGGGTAGGAACCTACGAGCAGTACTTC. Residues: CSVERVGTYEQYF.

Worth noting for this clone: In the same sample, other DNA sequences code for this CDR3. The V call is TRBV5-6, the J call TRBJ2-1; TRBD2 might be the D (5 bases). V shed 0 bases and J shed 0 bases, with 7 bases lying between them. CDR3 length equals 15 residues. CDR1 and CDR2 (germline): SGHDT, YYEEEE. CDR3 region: CASSLVGSSYNEQFF. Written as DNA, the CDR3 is TGTGCCAGCAGCTTGGTAGGGAGCTCCTACAATGAGCAGTTCTTC.

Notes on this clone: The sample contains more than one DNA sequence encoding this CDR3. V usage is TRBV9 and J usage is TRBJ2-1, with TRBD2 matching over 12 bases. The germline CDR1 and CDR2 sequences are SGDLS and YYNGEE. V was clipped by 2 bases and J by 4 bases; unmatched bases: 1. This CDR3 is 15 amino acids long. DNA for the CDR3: TGTGCCAGCAGCGTGACTAGCGGGAGTTACAATGAGCAGTTCTTC. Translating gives CASSVTSGSYNEQFF.

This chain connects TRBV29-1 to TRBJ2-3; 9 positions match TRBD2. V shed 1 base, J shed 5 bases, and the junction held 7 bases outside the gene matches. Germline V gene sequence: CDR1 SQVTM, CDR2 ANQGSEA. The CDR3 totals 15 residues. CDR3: CSVEVDSGRVDTQYF. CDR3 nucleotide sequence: TGCAGCGTTGAAGTCGATAGCGGGAGAGTAGATACGCAGTATTTT.

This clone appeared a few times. The CDR3: CASSPRQGAYEKLFF. The DNA for the CDR3 is TGTGCCAGCTCACCACGACAGGGTGCTTACGAAAAACTGTTTTTT. The chain combines TRBV18 with TRBJ1-4, with 7 bases fitting TRBD1. The CDR3 extends over 15 amino acids. V gave up 1 base and J gave up 8 bases; unmatched junction bases: 7. The germline gives CDR1 KGHSH, CDR2 LQKENI.

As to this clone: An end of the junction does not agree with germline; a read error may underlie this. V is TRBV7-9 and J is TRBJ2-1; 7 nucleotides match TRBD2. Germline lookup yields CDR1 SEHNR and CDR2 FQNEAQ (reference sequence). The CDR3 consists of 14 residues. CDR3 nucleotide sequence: TGTGCCAGCAGCTTAGCGTGGGAGGGGAATGGGCAGTTCTTC. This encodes CASSLAWEGNGQFF.

Here the CDR3 DNA reads TGTGCCAGCAGCCAAGGAGTGGAGACCCAGTACTTC. Its translation is CASSQGVETQYF. The chain recombines TRBV14 with TRBJ2-5; D unclear. The CDR3 runs to 12 residues. V was pared by 1 base and J by 5 bases, with 5 bases between. Germline CDR1 reads SGHDN; CDR2 reads FVKESK.

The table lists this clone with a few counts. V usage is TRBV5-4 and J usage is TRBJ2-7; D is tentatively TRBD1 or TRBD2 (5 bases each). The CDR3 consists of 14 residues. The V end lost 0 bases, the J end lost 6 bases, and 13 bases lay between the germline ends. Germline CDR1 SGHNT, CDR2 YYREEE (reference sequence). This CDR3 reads CASSLEPGRSEQYF. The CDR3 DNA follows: TGTGCCAGCAGCTTGGAACCGGGACGCTCCGAGCAGTACTTC.

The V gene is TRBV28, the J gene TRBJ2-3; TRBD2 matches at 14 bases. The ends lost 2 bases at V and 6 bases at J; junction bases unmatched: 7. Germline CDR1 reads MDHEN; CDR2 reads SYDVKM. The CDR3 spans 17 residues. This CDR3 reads CASSLITGTSGSDTQYF. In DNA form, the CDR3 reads TGTGCCAGCAGTTTAATAACCGGGACTAGCGGGAGTGATACGCAGTATTTT.

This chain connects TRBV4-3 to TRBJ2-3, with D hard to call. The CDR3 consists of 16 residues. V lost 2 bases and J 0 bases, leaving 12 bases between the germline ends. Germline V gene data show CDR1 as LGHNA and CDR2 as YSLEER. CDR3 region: CASSQRPLGSTDTQYF. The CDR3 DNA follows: TGCGCCAGCAGCCAACGGCCTCTAGGGAGCACAGATACGCAGTATTTT.

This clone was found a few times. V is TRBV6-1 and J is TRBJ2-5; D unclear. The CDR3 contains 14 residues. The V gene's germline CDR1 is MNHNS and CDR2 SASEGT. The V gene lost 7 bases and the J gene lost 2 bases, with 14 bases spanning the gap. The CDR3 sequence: CASKRLGPQETQYF. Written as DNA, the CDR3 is TGTGCCAGCAAAAGGCTAGGACCACAAGAGACCCAGTACTTC.

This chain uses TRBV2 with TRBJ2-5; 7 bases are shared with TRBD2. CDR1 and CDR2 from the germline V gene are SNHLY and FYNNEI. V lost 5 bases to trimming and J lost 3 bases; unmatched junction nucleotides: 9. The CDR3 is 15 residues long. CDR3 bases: TGTGCCAGCAGTAATAGCGGGTTGGTAAAAGAGACCCAGTACTTC. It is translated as CASSNSGLVKETQYF. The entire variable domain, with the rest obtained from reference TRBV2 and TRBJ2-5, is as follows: EPEVTQTPSHQVTQMGQEVILRCVPISNHLYFYWYRQILGQKVEFLVSFYNNEISEKSEIFDDQFSVERPDGSNFTLKIRSTKLEDSAMYFCASSNSGLVKETQYFGPGTRLLVL.

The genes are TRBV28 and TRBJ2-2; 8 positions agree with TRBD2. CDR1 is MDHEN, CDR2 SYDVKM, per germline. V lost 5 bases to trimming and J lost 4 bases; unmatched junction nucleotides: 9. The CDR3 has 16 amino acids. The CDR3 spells CASSAGLVGVTGELFF. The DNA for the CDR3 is TGTGCCAGCAGTGCGGGACTAGTGGGGGTCACCGGGGAGCTGTTTTTT. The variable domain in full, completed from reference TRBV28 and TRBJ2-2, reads DVKVTQSSRYLVKRTGEKVFLECVQDMDHENMFWYRQDPGLGLRLIYFSYDVKMKEKGDIPEGYSVSREKKERFSLILESASTNQTSMYLCASSAGLVGVTGELFFGEGSRLTVL.

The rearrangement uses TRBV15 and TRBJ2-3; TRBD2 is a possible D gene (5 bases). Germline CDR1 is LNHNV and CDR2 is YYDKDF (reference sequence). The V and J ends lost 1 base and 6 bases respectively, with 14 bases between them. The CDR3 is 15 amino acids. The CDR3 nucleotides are TGTGCCACCAGCAGAGCGGGCCTAGCTGGGGATACGCAGTATTTT. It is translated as CATSRAGLAGDTQYF.